The 32 T cell receptor beta chains listed next were all sequenced from one sample in a study of shared T cell receptors in the human thymus. This table comes from immunoSEQ multiplex PCR, and its TCRdb copy is limited to in-frame clones, with some not included. The data hold some 640,000 clones, with approximately 87% observed a single time. These data were also reused for a study on human thymus T cells.

Sequenced input: thymocytes. These TCRs come from a boy in the first two years of life with a congenital heart defect.

The chain has TRBV21-1 and TRBJ2-2; TRBD2 is taken as the D call from the table, unchecked against the DNA. TRBV21-1 corresponds to a pseudogene. The CDR3 has 16 residues. The DNA of the CDR3 is TGTGCCAGCACCTCCCCGAAGGAGGGTAGCACCGGGGAGCTGTTTTTT. It specifies CASTSPKEGSTGELFF.

The genes are TRBV7-8 and TRBJ2-7, with 12 positions matching TRBD1. CDR1 is SGHVS, CDR2 FQNEAQ, per germline. With 4 bases clipped from V and 10 bases from J, the junction kept 11 bases outside the gene matches. This CDR3 is 15 amino acids long. The DNA of the CDR3 is TGTGCCAGCAGCTCTGCCCCCGGGACAGGGGGCTTACAGTACTTC. It translates to CASSSAPGTGGLQYF.

V gene TRBV5-1 combines with J gene TRBJ2-3; 13 positions agree with TRBD2. Germline loops: CDR1 SGHRS, CDR2 YFSETQ. There are 17 residues in the CDR3. The junction had 9 bases not matched to a gene; V was cut back by 5 bases and J by 3 bases. In DNA form, the CDR3 reads TGCGCCAGCAGTTCCGGACTAGCGGGAGTTCGTACAGATACGCAGTATTTT. Residues: CASSSGLAGVRTDTQYF. Filled out from reference TRBV5-1 and TRBJ2-3, the complete variable domain reads KAGVTQTPRYLIKTRGQQVTLSCSPISGHRSVSWYQQTPGQGLQFLFEYFSETQRNKGNFPGRFSGRQFSNSRSEMNVSTLELGDSALYLCASSSGLAGVRTDTQYFGPGTRLTVL.

CDR3 coding DNA: TGTGCCAGCAAGGGTGAGGGCACGATGGCTGAAGCTTTCTTT. Residues: CASKGEGTMAEAFF. V usage is TRBV6-1 and J usage is TRBJ1-1; D is unresolved. V was pared by 7 bases and J by 6 bases, with 18 bases between. CDR1 is MNHNS, CDR2 SASEGT, per germline. CDR3 size: 14 residues.

This sequence joins TRBV13 and TRBJ1-2, with 7 bases fitting TRBD1. In germline, CDR1 is PRHDT, CDR2 FYEKMQ (reference sequence). The CDR3 length is 18 residues. V lost 0 bases, J lost 0 bases, and 10 bases stayed unmatched. CDR3 protein: CASSLGRDSSVSNYGYTF. The CDR3 nucleotides are TGTGCCAGCAGCTTAGGGAGGGACAGCTCAGTCTCTAACTATGGCTACACCTTC.

The chain has TRBV18 and TRBJ2-2; perhaps TRBD1 as D (5 bases). Deletions cut 2 bases from V and 3 bases from J, with 10 bases between. The germline gives CDR1 KGHSH, CDR2 LQKENI. The CDR3 is 15 residues long. The CDR3 DNA is TGTGCCAGCTCACCATCGGACAAGTACACCGGGGAGCTGTTTTTT. It yields the protein CASSPSDKYTGELFF.

The chain uses TRBV13 and TRBJ2-7, with D maybe TRBD1 (6 bases). CDR3 length: 14 amino acids. V was trimmed by 1 base and J by 3 bases, leaving 10 bases between them. Germline CDR1 and CDR2: PRHDT and FYEKMQ (reference sequence). DNA for the CDR3: TGTGCCAGCAGCTTAGAACAGGGCAACTACGAGCAGTACTTC. Its translation: CASSLEQGNYEQYF.

J is TRBJ2-7 and V is TRBV15; TRBD2 matches at 10 bases. The germline V gene has CDR1 LNHNV and CDR2 YYDKDF (reference sequence). The CDR3 has 18 residues. The V gene end was trimmed by 1 base and the J gene end by 0 bases; junction bases not matched to a gene: 9. CDR3 nucleotides: TGTGCCACCAGCAGAGGACTAGCGGGTTCAGACCCCTCCTACGAGCAGTACTTC. Translating it yields CATSRGLAGSDPSYEQYF.

The chain couples TRBV28 to TRBJ2-7; D perhaps matches TRBD1 (6 bases). The CDR3 runs to 14 residues. CDR1 MDHEN and CDR2 SYDVKM come from the germline V gene. V was pared by 4 bases and J by 1 base, with 11 bases between. The CDR3 reads CASSYRERSYEQYF. The CDR3 bases are TGTGCCAGCAGTTACAGGGAGAGGTCCTACGAGCAGTACTTC.

CDR3 protein: CASSPGLAGGSYEQYF. CDR3 DNA sequence: TGCGCCAGCAGCCCCGGATTAGCGGGAGGCTCCTACGAGCAGTACTTC. This chain uses TRBV5-1 with TRBJ2-7; 10 bases agree with TRBD2. Unmatched junction bases numbered 7, after V lost 4 bases and J lost 0 bases. The germline V gene encodes CDR1 SGHRS and CDR2 YFSETQ. This CDR3 has 16 amino acids.

A single count supports this clone. The chain carries TRBV7-3 and TRBJ2-7, with 15 bases fitting TRBD2. Unmatched junction bases numbered 11, after V lost 5 bases and J lost 0 bases. The CDR3 has 19 amino acids. Germline assignment: CDR1 SGHTA and CDR2 FQGTGA. CDR3: CASSPRTSGGALSSYEQYF. The CDR3 region has the DNA TGTGCCAGCAGCCCCCGGACTAGCGGGGGGGCACTTAGCTCCTACGAGCAGTACTTC. The entire variable domain, with the rest obtained from reference TRBV7-3 and TRBJ2-7, is as follows: GAGVSQTPSNKVTEKGKYVELRCDPISGHTALYWYRQSLGQGPEFLIYFQGTGAADDSGLPNDRFFAVRPEGSVSTLKIQRTERGDSAVYLCASSPRTSGGALSSYEQYFGPGTRLTVT.

The chain is built from TRBV9 and TRBJ2-7, with TRBD2 matching over 10 bases. Looked up from germline, CDR1 is SGDLS and CDR2 is YYNGEE. The CDR3 is 13 residues long. The V segment lost 4 bases and the J segment 3 bases; nucleotides outside the gene matches: 1. The CDR3 nucleotides read TGTGCCAGCAGCCCTAGCGGGGGCTACGAGCAGTACTTC. Residues: CASSPSGGYEQYF.

The chain carries TRBV9 and TRBJ2-7; TRBD2 is a possible D gene (5 bases). Trimming removed 0 bases at V and 3 bases at J, with 7 bases between. Germline-derived CDR1 and CDR2 are SGDLS and YYNGEE. CDR3 size: 13 residues. The CDR3 loop reads CASSVGEHYEQYF. The CDR3 region has the DNA TGTGCCAGCAGCGTAGGGGAGCACTACGAGCAGTACTTC.

The chain combines TRBV18 with TRBJ2-1, with D possibly matching TRBD2 (7 bases). The CDR3 extends over 15 amino acids. Germline V gene lookup returns CDR1 KGHSH and CDR2 LQKENI. V gave up 3 bases and J gave up 2 bases, with 11 bases separating them. The CDR3 loop reads CASSPPGGAYNEQFF. In nucleotides, the CDR3 is TGTGCCAGCTCACCCCCGGGGGGCGCCTACAATGAGCAGTTCTTC.

The chain recombines TRBV5-6 with TRBJ1-6, with D unclear. Trimming pared 6 bases from V and 6 bases from J, leaving 7 bases between. The CDR3 contains 12 residues. Germline-derived CDR1 and CDR2 are SGHDT and YYEEEE. CDR3 coding DNA: TGTGCCAGCACCTCAGGTAATTCACCCCTCCACTTT. Its protein product is CASTSGNSPLHF.

V gene TRBV4-1 combines with J gene TRBJ2-1, with TRBD1 matching over 7 bases. V shed 0 bases and J 6 bases; nucleotides not matched to a gene: 11. Germline values: CDR1 MGHRA, CDR2 YSYEKL. The CDR3 is made up of 17 amino acids. The CDR3 nucleotides read TGCGCCAGCAGCCAAGATGGTACAGGGGTCCTCATCAATGAGCAGTTCTTC. Translating gives CASSQDGTGVLINEQFF.

The genes are TRBV6-6 and TRBJ2-3, with TRBD2 identical over 11 bases. CDR1 and CDR2 (germline): MNHNY, SVGAGI (reference sequence). The CDR3 covers 16 residues. V was clipped by 4 bases and J by 5 bases; unmatched bases: 8. In DNA form, the CDR3 reads TGTGCCAGCAGTTTCACTAGCGGGAGAATGTTAGATACGCAGTATTTT. The encoded protein is CASSFTSGRMLDTQYF.

CDR3 coding DNA: TGTGCCAGCAGCGTAAAATCGGAGGGGGGGTCACCTTATGGCTACACCTTC. Its protein product is CASSVKSEGGSPYGYTF. The genes are TRBV9 and TRBJ1-2; possible D gene TRBD1, 6 bases. V was clipped by 1 base and J by 5 bases, with 21 bases between them. Per the germline V gene, CDR1 is SGDLS and CDR2 is YYNGEE. The CDR3 length is 17 residues.

V gene TRBV2 combines with J gene TRBJ2-7; 8 bases line up with TRBD2. The germline gives CDR1 SNHLY, CDR2 FYNNEI. CDR3 length: 15 residues. Trimming cost V 1 base and J 4 bases; bases outside gene matches: 6. The CDR3 sequence: CASSEEAGEKYEQYF. As DNA, the CDR3 is TGTGCCAGCAGTGAAGAAGCGGGAGAGAAATACGAGCAGTACTTC. Supplemented by reference TRBV2 and TRBJ2-7, the full variable domain reads EPEVTQTPSHQVTQMGQEVILRCVPISNHLYFYWYRQILGQKVEFLVSFYNNEISEKSEIFDDQFSVERPDGSNFTLKIRSTKLEDSAMYFCASSEEAGEKYEQYFGPGTRLTVT.

This chain uses TRBV19 with TRBJ2-2, with D possibly TRBD2 on 6 matching bases. The CDR3 runs 16 residues. Per germline, CDR1 LNHDA and CDR2 SQIVND (reference sequence). Trimming shortened V by 7 bases and J by 1 base, and 16 bases separated the two germline ends. The CDR3: CASTPPGAGNTGELFF. The CDR3 DNA reads as TGTGCCAGTACCCCGCCGGGAGCTGGGAACACCGGGGAGCTGTTTTTT.

This clone was recorded a few times. The chain uses TRBV14 and TRBJ1-1; 9 bases line up with TRBD1. V gave up 2 bases and J gave up 6 bases; unmatched junction bases: 7. From germline, CDR1 is SGHDN and CDR2 FVKESK. This CDR3 region has 15 residues. CDR3 in amino acids: CASSQRTGEGAEAFF. The CDR3 bases are TGTGCCAGCAGCCAAAGGACAGGGGAAGGAGCTGAAGCTTTCTTT.

The genes are TRBV2 and TRBJ2-7, with D maybe TRBD2 (6 bases). The CDR3 has 16 amino acids. The V end was cut by 8 bases, the J end by 2 bases, with 22 bases between. Germline-derived CDR1 and CDR2 are SNHLY and FYNNEI. The CDR3 nucleotides read TGTGCCAGCTCCCCCCAGACTAGTTCCCACGCCTACGAGCAGTACTTC. The encoded protein is CASSPQTSSHAYEQYF.

J is TRBJ1-3 and V is TRBV27; D might be TRBD1 (5 bases). Germline values: CDR1 MNHEY, CDR2 SMNVEV (reference sequence). Trimming cost V 7 bases and J 3 bases, with 13 bases left between them. This CDR3 has 14 residues. Here the CDR3 reads CASKLGQNGNTIYF. In nucleotides, the CDR3 is TGTGCCAGCAAATTGGGGCAAAATGGAAACACCATATATTTT.

Turning to this clone: A junction end diverges from the germline sequence, so it may reflect a read error. Other nucleotide sequences in the sample specify the same CDR3. The V gene is TRBV25-1, the J gene TRBJ1-6; D call uncertain. This CDR3 is 15 amino acids long. CDR1 is MGHDK and CDR2 is SYGVNS in the germline V gene. CDR3 region: CASSVGLPGNSPLHF. In DNA form, the CDR3 reads TGTGCCAGCAGTGTAGGTCTTCCGGGGAATTCCCCCCTCCACTTT.

The chain links TRBV30 to TRBJ1-3; 8 nucleotides agree with TRBD1. V lost 0 bases to trimming and J lost 0 bases; unmatched junction nucleotides: 4. This CDR3 has 16 amino acids. Germline lookup yields CDR1 GTSNPN and CDR2 SVGIG (reference sequence). CDR3 in amino acids: CAWSVQGGSSGNTIYF. DNA of the CDR3: TGTGCCTGGAGTGTACAGGGGGGGAGCTCTGGAAACACCATATATTTT.

The chain recombines TRBV5-1 with TRBJ2-7; maybe TRBD1 (6 bases). CDR3 size: 17 residues. CDR1 and CDR2 from the germline V gene are SGHRS and YFSETQ. Trimming left V 3 bases short and J 7 bases short, with 26 bases between. In DNA form, the CDR3 reads TGCGCCAGCAGCTCAAGCGACAGGTCTGCTCCTCTGTGTGAGCAGTACTTC. Its translation is CASSSSDRSAPLCEQYF.

The chain links TRBV28 to TRBJ2-5; 7 bases line up with TRBD1. Germline CDR1 and CDR2: MDHEN and SYDVKM. Trimming removed 5 bases from V and 2 bases from J; junction bases left unmatched: 8. This CDR3 is 15 amino acids long. CDR3 in DNA: TGTGCCAGCAGTCCGACAGGGATCGGTCAAGAGACCCAGTACTTC. This translates into CASSPTGIGQETQYF.

CDR3 in amino acids: CAISQNDGYTF. In DNA form, the CDR3 reads TGTGCCATCAGCCAGAACGATGGCTACACCTTC. This chain joins TRBV10-3 and TRBJ1-2; D unresolved. This CDR3 contains 11 residues. Trimming took off 6 bases at V and 6 bases at J, with 8 bases between the two ends. Germline V gene data show CDR1 as ENHRY and CDR2 as SYGVKD.

This chain links TRBV5-8 with TRBJ2-7; TRBD2 agrees at 9 bases. CDR3 length: 15 amino acids. V lost 4 bases to trimming and J lost 2 bases; unmatched junction nucleotides: 7. The V gene's germline CDR1 is SGHTS and CDR2 YDEGEE. DNA of the CDR3: TGTGCCAGCAGCGTCAGCGGGAGGAAGGCCTACGAGCAGTACTTC. Translating gives CASSVSGRKAYEQYF. Complete variable domain (other parts from reference TRBV5-8 and TRBJ2-7): EAGVTQSPTHLIKTRGQQATLRCSPISGHTSVYWYQQALGLGLQFLLWYDEGEERNRGNFPPRFSGRQFPNYSSELNVNALELEDSALYLCASSVSGRKAYEQYFGPGTRLTVT.

This chain links TRBV5-1 with TRBJ2-7, with 11 positions matching TRBD1. After removal of 5 bases from V and 6 bases from J, the junction contained 7 bases not matched to a gene. CDR1 SGHRS and CDR2 YFSETQ come from the germline V gene. This CDR3 comprises 14 residues. The CDR3 nucleotides are TGCGCCAGCAGAATGGACAGGGGGCCGGGCGAGCAGTACTTC. This codes for CASRMDRGPGEQYF.

The rearrangement joins TRBV7-9 to TRBJ2-5, with TRBD2 identical over 7 bases. The V segment lost 3 bases and the J segment 4 bases; nucleotides outside the gene matches: 5. The CDR3 sequence is 14 residues long. CDR1 is SEHNR, CDR2 FQNEAQ, per germline (reference sequence). CDR3 in DNA: TGTGCCAGCAGCTTTCGGGGGAGGGGAGAGACCCAGTACTTC. This encodes CASSFRGRGETQYF.

In nucleotides, the CDR3 is TGTGCCAGCAGCCTACTAGCGGGCCCAACCTACGAGCAGTACTTC. It codes for CASSLLAGPTYEQYF. The rearrangement joins TRBV7-9 to TRBJ2-7, with 9 bases aligning to TRBD2. Per germline, CDR1 SEHNR and CDR2 FQNEAQ (reference sequence). V lost 5 bases and J lost 2; bases outside the gene matches: 7. CDR3 size: 15 residues.